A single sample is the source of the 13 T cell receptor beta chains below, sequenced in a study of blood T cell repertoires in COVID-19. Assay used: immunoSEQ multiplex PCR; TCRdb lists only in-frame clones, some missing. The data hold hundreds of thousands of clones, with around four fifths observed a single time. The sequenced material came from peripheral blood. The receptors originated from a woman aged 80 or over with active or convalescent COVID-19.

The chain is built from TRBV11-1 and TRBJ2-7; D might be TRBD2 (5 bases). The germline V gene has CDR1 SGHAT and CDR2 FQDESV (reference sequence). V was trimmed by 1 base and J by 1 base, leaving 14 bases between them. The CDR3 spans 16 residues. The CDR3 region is CASSLDGGSGSYEQYF. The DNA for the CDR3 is TGTGCCAGCAGCTTAGACGGCGGGTCGGGGTCCTACGAGCAGTACTTC. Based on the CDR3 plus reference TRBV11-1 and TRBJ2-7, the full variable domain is EAEVAQSPRYKITEKSQAVAFWCDPISGHATLYWYRQILGQGPELLVQFQDESVVDDSQLPKDRFSAERLKGVDSTLKIQPAELGDSAMYLCASSLDGGSGSYEQYFGPGTRLTVT.

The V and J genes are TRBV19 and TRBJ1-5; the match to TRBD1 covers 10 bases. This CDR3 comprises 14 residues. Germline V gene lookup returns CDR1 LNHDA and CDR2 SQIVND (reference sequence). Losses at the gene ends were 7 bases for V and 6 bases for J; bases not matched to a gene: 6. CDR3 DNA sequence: TGTGCCAGTACTCGACAGGGGGCGGGTCAGCCCCAGCATTTT. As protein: CASTRQGAGQPQHF.

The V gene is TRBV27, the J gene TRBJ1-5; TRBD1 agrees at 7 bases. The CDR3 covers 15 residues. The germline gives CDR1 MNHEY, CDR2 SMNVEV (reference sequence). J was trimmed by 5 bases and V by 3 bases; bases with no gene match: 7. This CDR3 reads CASSFGRGADQPQHF. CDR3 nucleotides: TGTGCCAGCAGTTTCGGCAGGGGGGCAGATCAGCCCCAGCATTTT.

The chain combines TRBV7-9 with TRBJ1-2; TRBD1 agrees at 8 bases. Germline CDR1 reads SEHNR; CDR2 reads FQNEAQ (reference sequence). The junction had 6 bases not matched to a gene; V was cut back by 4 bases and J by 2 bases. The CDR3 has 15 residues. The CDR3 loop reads CASSSNRQGNYGYTF. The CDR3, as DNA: TGTGCCAGCAGCTCGAACCGACAGGGGAACTATGGCTACACCTTC. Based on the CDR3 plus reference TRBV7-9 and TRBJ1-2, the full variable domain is DTGVSQNPRHKITKRGQNVTFRCDPISEHNRLYWYRQTLGQGPEFLTYFQNEAQLEKSRLLSDRFSAERPKGSFSTLEIQRTEQGDSAMYLCASSSNRQGNYGYTFGSGTRLTVV.

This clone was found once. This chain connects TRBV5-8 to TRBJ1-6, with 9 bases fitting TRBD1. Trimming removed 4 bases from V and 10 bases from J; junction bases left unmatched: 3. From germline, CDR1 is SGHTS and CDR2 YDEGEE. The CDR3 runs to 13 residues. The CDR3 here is CASSRDRDSPLHF. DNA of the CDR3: TGTGCCAGCAGCCGGGACAGGGACTCACCCCTCCACTTT. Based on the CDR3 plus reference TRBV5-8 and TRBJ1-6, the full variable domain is EAGVTQSPTHLIKTRGQQATLRCSPISGHTSVYWYQQALGLGLQFLLWYDEGEERNRGNFPPRFSGRQFPNYSSELNVNALELEDSALYLCASSRDRDSPLHFGNGTRLTVT.

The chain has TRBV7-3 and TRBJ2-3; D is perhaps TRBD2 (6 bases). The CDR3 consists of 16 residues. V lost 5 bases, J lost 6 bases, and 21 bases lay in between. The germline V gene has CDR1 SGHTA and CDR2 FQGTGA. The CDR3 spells CASSPWRGGKGDTQYF. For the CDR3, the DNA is TGTGCCAGCAGCCCGTGGCGGGGCGGGAAGGGTGATACGCAGTATTTT.

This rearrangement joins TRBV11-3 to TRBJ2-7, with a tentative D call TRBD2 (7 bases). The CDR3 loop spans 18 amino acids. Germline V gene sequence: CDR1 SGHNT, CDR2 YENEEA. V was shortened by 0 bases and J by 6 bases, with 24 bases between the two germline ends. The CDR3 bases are TGTGCCAGCAGCTTAGATGTGCGTTTGTCGGGGGGCACAGTCGAGCAGTACTTC. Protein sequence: CASSLDVRLSGGTVEQYF.

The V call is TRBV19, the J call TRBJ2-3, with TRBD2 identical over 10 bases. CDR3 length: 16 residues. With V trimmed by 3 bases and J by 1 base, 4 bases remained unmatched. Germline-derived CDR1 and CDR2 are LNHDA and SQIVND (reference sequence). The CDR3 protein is CASSIPLAGRTDTQYF. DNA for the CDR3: TGTGCCAGTAGTATTCCACTAGCGGGGCGCACAGATACGCAGTATTTT. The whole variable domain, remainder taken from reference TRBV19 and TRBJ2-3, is DGGITQSPKYLFRKEGQNVTLSCEQNLNHDAMYWYRQDPGQGLRLIYYSQIVNDFQKGDIAEGYSVSREKKESFPLTVTSAQKNPTAFYLCASSIPLAGRTDTQYFGPGTRLTVL.

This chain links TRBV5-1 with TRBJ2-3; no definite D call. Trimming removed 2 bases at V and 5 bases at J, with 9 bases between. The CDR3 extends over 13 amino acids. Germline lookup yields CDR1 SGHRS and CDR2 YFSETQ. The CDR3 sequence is CASSFYPQDTQYF. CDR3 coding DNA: TGCGCCAGCAGCTTCTACCCCCAAGATACGCAGTATTTT.

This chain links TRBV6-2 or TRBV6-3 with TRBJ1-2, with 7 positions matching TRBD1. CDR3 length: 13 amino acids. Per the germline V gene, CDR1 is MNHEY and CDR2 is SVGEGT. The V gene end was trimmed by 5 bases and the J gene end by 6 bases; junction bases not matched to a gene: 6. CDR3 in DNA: TGTGCCAGCAGTCGCGACAGGGTGGATGGCTACACCTTC. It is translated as CASSRDRVDGYTF.

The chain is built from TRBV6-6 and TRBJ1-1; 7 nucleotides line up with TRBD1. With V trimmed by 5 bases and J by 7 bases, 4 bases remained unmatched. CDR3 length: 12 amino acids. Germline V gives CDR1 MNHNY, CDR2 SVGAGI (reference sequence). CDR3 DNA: TGTGCCAGCAGTGCGACAGGGTTTGAAGCTTTCTTT. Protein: CASSATGFEAFF.

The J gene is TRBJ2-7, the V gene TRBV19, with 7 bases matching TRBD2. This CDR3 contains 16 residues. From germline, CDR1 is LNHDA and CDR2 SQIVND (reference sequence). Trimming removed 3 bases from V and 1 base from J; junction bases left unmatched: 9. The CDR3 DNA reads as TGTGCCAGTAGTATTTTTTGGCGGGGGAATTCCTACGAGCAGTACTTC. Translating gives CASSIFWRGNSYEQYF.

The CDR3: CASSQGGEPQAQHF. CDR3 DNA sequence: TGTGCCAGCAGCCAAGGGGGGGAGCCACAGGCCCAGCATTTT. This chain links TRBV9 with TRBJ1-5, with D maybe TRBD1 (6 bases). The CDR3 runs 14 residues. Germline V lookup: CDR1 SGDLS, CDR2 YYNGEE. V gave up 4 bases and J gave up 11 bases, with 19 bases separating them.